This is a list of T cell receptor beta chains from one sample in a study of blood T cell repertoires in COVID-19. Produced via immunoSEQ multiplex PCR; TCRdb's table is partial and in-frame only. The table includes about 67,000 clones, just under 80% detected once. Sample: peripheral blood. All receptors come from a woman aged 55-69 years with acute or convalescent COVID-19. Each CDR3 is given with its conserved first and last residue. D genes are given only for firm matches. Size values are once, few and many counts, or a class for expanded clones, and some rows have none.

v_gene: TRBV28
d_gene: NA
abundance: NA
j_gene: TRBJ2-2
CDR3nt: TGTGCCAGCAGTTTAGGGGCTCCCGGGGAGCTGTTTTTT
CDR3aa: CASSLGAPGELFF

v_gene: TRBV7-2
d_gene: TRBD1
abundance: NA
j_gene: TRBJ2-7
CDR3nt: TGTGCCAGCAGCACGCCACAGGGGACGAGGGATCACGAGCAGTACTTC
CDR3aa: CASSTPQGTRDHEQYF

v_gene: TRBV19
d_gene: NA
abundance: few
j_gene: TRBJ1-3
CDR3nt: TGTGCCAGTACCCTACAGGGTCGAACCTCTGGAAACACCATATATTTT
CDR3aa: CASTLQGRTSGNTIYF

v_gene: TRBV21-1
d_gene: NA
abundance: NA
j_gene: TRBJ2-3
CDR3nt: TGTGCCAGCAGCATTGGACTAGCGGGGGGCACAGATACGCAGTATTTT
CDR3aa: CASSIGLAGGTDTQYF

v_gene: TRBV19
d_gene: TRBD1
abundance: NA
j_gene: TRBJ1-6
CDR3nt: TGTGCCACCCTACAGGGGGGCTCCTATAATTCACCCCTCCACTTT
CDR3aa: CATLQGGSYNSPLHF

v_gene: TRBV7-2
d_gene: TRBD1
abundance: NA
j_gene: TRBJ2-3
CDR3nt: TGTGCCAGCAGCTTTCGGGGACAGATCACAGATACGCAGTATTTT
CDR3aa: CASSFRGQITDTQYF

v_gene: TRBV5-5
d_gene: NA
abundance: NA
j_gene: TRBJ2-4
CDR3nt: TGTGCCAGCAGCTTGACTGCTCTAGCCAAAAACATTCAGTACTTC
CDR3aa: CASSLTALAKNIQYF

v_gene: TRBV3-1/TRBV3-2
d_gene: TRBD1
abundance: NA
j_gene: TRBJ1-1
CDR3nt: TGTGCCAGCAGCCAAGAGGGTCACAGGGGAAACACTGAAGCTTTCTTT
CDR3aa: CASSQEGHRGNTEAFF

v_gene: TRBV27
d_gene: NA
abundance: NA
j_gene: TRBJ1-5
CDR3nt: TGTGCCAGCAGTTTGTTGGGGGCTGGGCAGCCCCAGCATTTT
CDR3aa: CASSLLGAGQPQHF

v_gene: TRBV28
d_gene: TRBD1
abundance: once
j_gene: TRBJ1-2
CDR3nt: TGTGCCAGCAGCCGCTCAGGGGGGCAGCGCTATGGCTACACCTTC
CDR3aa: CASSRSGGQRYGYTF

v_gene: TRBV13
d_gene: NA
abundance: once
j_gene: TRBJ1-2
CDR3nt: TGTGCCAGCAGCTTCACAGGGCCGGGCGGCTACACCTTC
CDR3aa: CASSFTGPGGYTF

v_gene: TRBV7-2
d_gene: NA
abundance: NA
j_gene: TRBJ2-5
CDR3nt: TGTGCCAGCAGCCCACAGGGCGGCGGGGAGACCCAGTACTTC
CDR3aa: CASSPQGGGETQYF

v_gene: TRBV11-1
d_gene: TRBD1
abundance: NA
j_gene: TRBJ1-6
CDR3nt: TGTGCCAGCAGCAACCGGGACAGGGGGCGATCACCCCTCCACTTT
CDR3aa: CASSNRDRGRSPLHF

v_gene: TRBV7-3
d_gene: TRBD1
abundance: NA
j_gene: TRBJ2-1
CDR3nt: TGTGCCAGCAGCTCCCGGGACAGGGTATACAATGAGCAGTTCTTC
CDR3aa: CASSSRDRVYNEQFF

v_gene: TRBV19
d_gene: NA
abundance: few
j_gene: TRBJ1-1
CDR3nt: TGTGCCAGTAGTAGGGGGCCTAACGCTTTCTTT
CDR3aa: CASSRGPNAFF

v_gene: TRBV27
d_gene: NA
abundance: NA
j_gene: TRBJ2-5
CDR3nt: TGTGTTAGCGGGACAGAAGAGACCCAGTACTTC
CDR3aa: CVSGTEETQYF

v_gene: TRBV5-1
d_gene: TRBD2
abundance: once
j_gene: TRBJ2-3
CDR3nt: TGCGCCAGCAGCTTGGGACTAGCGGGAGCAGATACGCAGTATTTT
CDR3aa: CASSLGLAGADTQYF

v_gene: TRBV19
d_gene: TRBD1
abundance: NA
j_gene: TRBJ1-5
CDR3nt: TGTGCCAGTACTCGTCGAGGGACAGTTAATAATCAGCCCCAGCATTTT
CDR3aa: CASTRRGTVNNQPQHF

v_gene: TRBV27
d_gene: NA
abundance: NA
j_gene: TRBJ2-1
CDR3nt: TGTGCCAGCAGCCTGAGGGGGGGCAATGAGCAGTTCTTC
CDR3aa: CASSLRGGNEQFF

v_gene: TRBV10-3
d_gene: TRBD1
abundance: few
j_gene: TRBJ1-1
CDR3nt: TGTGCCATCGCTCGACAGGGGAGTACTGAAGCTTTCTTT
CDR3aa: CAIARQGSTEAFF

v_gene: TRBV4-1
d_gene: NA
abundance: few
j_gene: TRBJ2-2
CDR3nt: TGCGCCAGCAGCTTAGACACGAACACCGGGGAGCTGTTTTTT
CDR3aa: CASSLDTNTGELFF

v_gene: TRBV9
d_gene: TRBD1
abundance: NA
j_gene: TRBJ2-3
CDR3nt: TGTGCCAGCAGCGTAGGGGACAGGGGGTCCAAAGGCACAGATACGCAGTATTTT
CDR3aa: CASSVGDRGSKGTDTQYF

v_gene: TRBV9
d_gene: TRBD1
abundance: once
j_gene: TRBJ2-5
CDR3nt: TGTGCCAGCAGCGTAGTCCCGACAGGGCCTCAAGAGACCCAGTACTTC
CDR3aa: CASSVVPTGPQETQYF

v_gene: TRBV7-9
d_gene: TRBD1
abundance: NA
j_gene: TRBJ1-2
CDR3nt: TGTGCCAGCAGCCACCGAGACAGGGGGATTAACTATGGCTACACCTTC
CDR3aa: CASSHRDRGINYGYTF

v_gene: TRBV11-3
d_gene: NA
abundance: NA
j_gene: TRBJ2-7
CDR3nt: TGTGCCAGCAGCTCACGGGGAAATCCCTACGAGCAGTACTTC
CDR3aa: CASSSRGNPYEQYF

v_gene: TRBV5-6
d_gene: TRBD1
abundance: NA
j_gene: TRBJ1-4
CDR3nt: TGTGCCAGCAGCCGACAGGGGGGCGAAAAACTGTTTTTT
CDR3aa: CASSRQGGEKLFF

v_gene: TRBV28
d_gene: NA
abundance: NA
j_gene: TRBJ1-2
CDR3nt: TGTGCCAGCATAGGAGGATCTGGCTACACCTTC
CDR3aa: CASIGGSGYTF

v_gene: TRBV9
d_gene: NA
abundance: NA
j_gene: TRBJ2-2
CDR3nt: TGTGCCAGCAGCGCCTCCCTTGGACAGATCACCGGGGAGCTGTTTTTT
CDR3aa: CASSASLGQITGELFF

v_gene: TRBV3-1/TRBV3-2
d_gene: NA
abundance: NA
j_gene: TRBJ2-2
CDR3nt: TGTGCCAGCAGCCAGACAGACACCGGGGAGCTGTTTTTT
CDR3aa: CASSQTDTGELFF